Described below is a single T cell receptor (beta chain) sequence and its context. The antigen it recognizes is unknown. No clone much larger than this one lies a single base away; base qualities are absent. This record comes from a study of blood T cell repertoires in COVID-19 (dated by TCRdb to 2018 to 2021). Broadly, across the study: Samples covering the acute and convalescent phases of COVID-19 were provided by collaborators in the United States, Italy and Spain. The material from the prospective study consisted of cDNA or gDNA derived from T cells, B-cell-depleted T cells, or PBMCs. Subjects who had been exposed to COVID-19, were actively infected with it, or had recovered from it provided the deeply sampled blood TCRbeta repertoires that made up the dataset. The repertoires were released in a freely available public database meant as a resource for research on the immune response to SARS-CoV-2. The samples were drawn from two sources: the first 160 participants of the ongoing ImmuneRACE study, and 950 to 1,500 subjects contributed by 6 global collaborators. Sample metadata almost always included a de-identified subject ID, COVID-19 status, age in years and sex. Where available, HLA class I and class II types were obtained from metadata supplied by the sample provider rather than from assay-based typing. On the study overall, not on this receptor specifically: How much clinical and demographic metadata was included differed by source and by participant, and the metadata was provided uncurated.

From the germline V gene, CDR1 is SNHLY and CDR2 is FYNNEI. The CDR3 contains 14 residues, cysteine and phenylalanine counted. The only DNA kept is the CDR3, 42 bases in frame from the first base. Between the V and J ends, shortened by 6 bases and 1 base respectively, the junction contains 12 bases. Whole blood was collected in K2EDTA tubes by collaborating institutions according to the institutions' own protocols. For TCRbeta analysis, collaborators shipped samples as frozen whole blood, isolated PBMCs, or DNA extracted from either of those sample types. The immunoSEQ Assay, a bias-controlled multiplex PCR, was used to amplify TCRbeta CDR3 regions from genomic DNA. In the authors' own workflow: Within the assay, amplification of reference gene primers was used to estimate how many nucleated cells each sample contained. Sequence reads were collapsed and filtered to measure the absolute abundance of every unique TCRbeta CDR3 rearrangement. For each sample, productive Simpson clonality was calculated as the square root of Simpson's diversity index across productive rearrangements. TCRdb retrieved this table from immuneACCESS and kept in-frame rearrangements only. Not all clones are present; in checked studies, unresolved V genes account for under half, and no reason is known for the remainder. V, J and clone size reflect that table, while D and trimming were determined from the DNA. The sample contains nearly 250,000 clones, 70% to 85% of them found a single time. The ten largest clones take up 1.9% of the sample.

The sample taken for sequencing was peripheral blood. This TCR was sampled from a woman of 80 years or more with acute or convalescent COVID-19. Rearrangement joined TRBV2 to TRBJ1-1, with a tentative D gene TRBD1 over 5 matching bases. This receptor carries the CDR3 CASRFGGENTEAFF. The nucleotide sequence reads TGTGCCAGCAGATTCGGAGGGGAGAACACTGAAGCTTTCTTT.